A single sample is the source of the 32 T cell receptor beta chains below, sequenced in a study of shared clonotypes between healthy human individuals (dated by TCRdb to the early 2020s). Library prep was done by the immunoSEQ multiplex PCR assay. TCRdb limited this immuneACCESS table to in-frame rearrangements with V and J called. A share of clones is missing; checked studies link under half to unresolved V genes, and the rest is unexplained. The sample contains fewer than 1.6 million clones, roughly 98.5% of them found a single time. The ten largest account for about 0.34% of the sample. Sequencing was performed on naive CD4+ T cells sorted from blood. The cell subset or site tag for this specimen amounts to: CD45RA+ positively selected. The source of these receptors is a young man in good health.

The rearrangement uses TRBV9 and TRBJ2-1; weak D call: TRBD1 (5 bases). CDR3 size: 15 residues. V lost 1 base and J 0 bases, leaving 8 bases between the germline ends. The germline gives CDR1 SGDLS, CDR2 YYNGEE. For the CDR3, the DNA is TGTGCCAGCAGCGTAAACACAGGCTCCTACAATGAGCAGTTCTTC. Its protein product is CASSVNTGSYNEQFF.

This CDR3 reads CASSLSGGPGEQFF. DNA for the CDR3: TGTGCCAGCAGCTTATCGGGAGGGCCGGGTGAGCAGTTCTTC. The chain is built from TRBV7-2 and TRBJ2-1; 8 bases align to TRBD2. The CDR3 runs to 14 residues. CDR1 is SGHTA, CDR2 FQGNSA, per germline. Trimming took 2 bases from V and 9 from J; bases not matched to a gene: 6.

The chain employs TRBV14 and TRBJ2-7, with D unresolved. The length of the CDR3 is 15 residues. V lost 1 base and J 2 bases, leaving 12 bases between the germline ends. The germline V gene has CDR1 SGHDN and CDR2 FVKESK. This CDR3 reads CASSQGKRMTYEQYF. CDR3 coding DNA: TGTGCCAGCAGCCAAGGAAAGAGAATGACCTACGAGCAGTACTTC.

J is TRBJ1-2 and V is TRBV29-1; D is uncertain. The V and J ends lost 6 bases and 2 bases respectively, with 10 bases between them. Germline-derived CDR1 and CDR2 are SQVTM and ANQGSEA. The CDR3 runs 12 residues. CDR3 DNA: TGCAGCGTAGATGACAAGAACTATGGCTACACCTTC. Its protein product is CSVDDKNYGYTF.

J is TRBJ2-1 and V is TRBV4-2, with no clear D. Germline V lookup: CDR1 LGHNA, CDR2 YNFKEQ. This CDR3 is built from 12 residues. The V gene lost 0 bases and the J gene lost 7 bases, with 4 bases spanning the gap. The CDR3 DNA follows: TGTGCCAGCAGCCAAGAGGGTAATGAGCAGTTCTTC. It encodes CASSQEGNEQFF.

The gene calls are TRBV7-2 and TRBJ1-2; no firm D call. V was shortened by 1 base and J by 1 base, with 10 bases between the two germline ends. The CDR3 is 15 amino acids. Germline V gives CDR1 SGHTA, CDR2 FQGNSA. The CDR3 DNA sequence: TGTGCCAGCAGCTTAGGTGCACAGAGTAACTATGGCTACACCTTC. Translation gives CASSLGAQSNYGYTF.

This clone was recorded once. CDR3 in amino acids: CASSPRGIAYEQYF. CDR3 DNA: TGTGCCAGCAGTCCCAGGGGTATCGCCTACGAGCAGTACTTC. This chain links TRBV14 with TRBJ2-7; tentatively, D is TRBD1 (6 bases). Germline CDR1 SGHDN, CDR2 FVKESK. Trimming took off 6 bases at V and 2 bases at J, with 14 bases between the two ends. This CDR3 has 14 residues. Combining the CDR3 with reference TRBV14 and TRBJ2-7 gives the whole variable domain EAGVTQFPSHSVIEKGQTVTLRCDPISGHDNLYWYRRVMGKEIKFLLHFVKESKQDESGMPNNRFLAERTGGTYSTLKVQPAELEDSGVYFCASSPRGIAYEQYFGPGTRLTVT.

This sequence joins TRBV11-2 and TRBJ2-3; unclear D gene. The CDR3 spans 13 residues. Trimming stripped 1 base from V and 6 bases from J, with 8 bases between. Germline CDR1 SGHAT, CDR2 FQNNGV. The CDR3 is CASSLGVWDTQYF. DNA of the CDR3: TGTGCCAGCAGCTTAGGAGTGTGGGATACGCAGTATTTT.

This clone occurred once. The V call is TRBV5-1, the J call TRBJ2-2; TRBD2 matches at 9 bases. The V gene end was trimmed by 1 base and the J gene end by 4 bases; junction bases not matched to a gene: 2. Looked up from germline, CDR1 is SGHRS and CDR2 is YFSETQ. This CDR3 region has 15 residues. CDR3 DNA: TGCGCCAGCAGCTTGCTGACTAGCGGCACCGGGGAGCTGTTTTTT. Translating it yields CASSLLTSGTGELFF.

The chain uses TRBV9 and TRBJ1-3, with no clear D. The germline V gene has CDR1 SGDLS and CDR2 YYNGEE. The CDR3 spans 16 residues. V shed 3 bases and J shed 3 bases, with 16 bases lying between them. CDR3 in DNA: TGTGCCAGCAGCGCCCGAGGACTAATCGATGGAAACACCATATATTTT. This codes for CASSARGLIDGNTIYF.

The chain links TRBV5-1 to TRBJ2-5, with TRBD2 matching over 7 bases. The CDR3 totals 15 residues. From germline, CDR1 is SGHRS and CDR2 YFSETQ. V shed 2 bases, J shed 3 bases, and the junction held 7 bases outside the gene matches. As DNA, the CDR3 is TGCGCCAGCAGCTTAGGGAGCGGGATAAAAGAGACCCAGTACTTC. It yields the protein CASSLGSGIKETQYF.

A remark on this clone: Within the sample, other DNA sequences also encode this same CDR3. The chain carries TRBV19 and TRBJ2-5; D is undetermined. V shed 4 bases and J shed 2 bases, with 2 bases lying between them. Germline CDR1 and CDR2: LNHDA and SQIVND (reference sequence). This CDR3 spans 11 amino acids. The CDR3 region has the DNA TGTGCCAGTAGTAGACAAGAGACCCAGTACTTC. This sequence encodes CASSRQETQYF. The full variable domain, rest sourced from reference TRBV19 and TRBJ2-5, is DGGITQSPKYLFRKEGQNVTLSCEQNLNHDAMYWYRQDPGQGLRLIYYSQIVNDFQKGDIAEGYSVSREKKESFPLTVTSAQKNPTAFYLCASSRQETQYFGPGTRLLVL.

The V gene is TRBV5-1, the J gene TRBJ2-2, with 9 positions matching TRBD1. J lost 5 bases, V lost 0 bases, and 11 bases had no gene match. CDR1 SGHRS and CDR2 YFSETQ come from the germline V gene. The CDR3 consists of 18 residues. DNA for the CDR3: TGCGCCAGCAGCTTGGCCTTACCGGGACAGGGTGTTACCGGGGAGCTGTTTTTT. Amino acid sequence: CASSLALPGQGVTGELFF.

J is TRBJ2-7 and V is TRBV28; maybe TRBD1 (6 bases). This CDR3 has 16 amino acids. Germline V gene lookup returns CDR1 MDHEN and CDR2 SYDVKM. Between the trimmed V and J ends, which lost 4 bases and 2 bases, there was a span of 18 bases. The CDR3 sequence: CASSSPGHNSPYEQYF. The DNA for the CDR3 is TGTGCCAGCAGTTCTCCGGGACATAATTCTCCCTACGAGCAGTACTTC. The entire variable domain, with the rest obtained from reference TRBV28 and TRBJ2-7, is as follows: DVKVTQSSRYLVKRTGEKVFLECVQDMDHENMFWYRQDPGLGLRLIYFSYDVKMKEKGDIPEGYSVSREKKERFSLILESASTNQTSMYLCASSSPGHNSPYEQYFGPGTRLTVT.

V usage is TRBV9 and J usage is TRBJ2-5; the D gene is possibly TRBD1 (6 bases). V shed 3 bases and J shed 5 bases, with 14 bases lying between them. The CDR3 totals 14 residues. Germline V gene lookup returns CDR1 SGDLS and CDR2 YYNGEE. CDR3 bases: TGTGCCAGCAGCGCCTCAGGGGTACGGGAGACCCAGTACTTC. Residues: CASSASGVRETQYF.

Only one count was recorded for this clone. The chain carries TRBV2 and TRBJ2-2, with 12 bases matching TRBD2. Germline CDR1 SNHLY, CDR2 FYNNEI. This CDR3 is 17 amino acids long. J was trimmed by 5 bases and V by 8 bases; bases with no gene match: 12. The CDR3, as DNA: TGTGCCAGCTCAGGAGTGGCTAGCGGGAGGGGGACCGGGGAGCTGTTTTTT. This gives the protein CASSGVASGRGTGELFF. Based on the CDR3 plus reference TRBV2 and TRBJ2-2, the full variable domain is EPEVTQTPSHQVTQMGQEVILRCVPISNHLYFYWYRQILGQKVEFLVSFYNNEISEKSEIFDDQFSVERPDGSNFTLKIRSTKLEDSAMYFCASSGVASGRGTGELFFGEGSRLTVL.

The chain uses TRBV29-1 and TRBJ2-1; TRBD1 is a possible D gene (5 bases). The CDR3 extends over 12 amino acids. Germline CDR1 reads SQVTM; CDR2 reads ANQGSEA. The germline V and J ends were trimmed by 4 bases and 6 bases, with 10 bases remaining between them. The CDR3 sequence is CSVGEQANEQFF. The DNA of the CDR3 is TGCAGCGTTGGGGAACAGGCCAATGAGCAGTTCTTC.

The J gene is TRBJ1-4, the V gene TRBV18; the D is unclear. The ends were cut back, 3 bases at V and 15 bases at J, with 23 bases in the middle. CDR1 is KGHSH and CDR2 is LQKENI in the germline V gene. This CDR3 is built from 15 residues. CDR3 residues: CASSPIDAGETRVFF. In DNA form, the CDR3 reads TGTGCCAGCTCACCTATTGATGCGGGCGAAACTCGCGTGTTTTTT.

The V and J genes are TRBV10-3 and TRBJ2-7, with D unresolved. The CDR3 has 14 residues. With 0 bases removed from V and 2 bases from J, the gap between germline ends came to 8 bases. Germline V CDR1 and CDR2: ENHRY, SYGVKD. The CDR3 region is CAISESLQTYEQYF. CDR3 sequence (DNA): TGTGCCATCAGTGAGTCGTTGCAGACCTACGAGCAGTACTTC.

V and J are TRBV15 and TRBJ2-3, with 7 bases matching TRBD1. The V gene end was trimmed by 1 base and the J gene end by 5 bases; junction bases not matched to a gene: 3. The CDR3 consists of 14 residues. Germline CDR1 and CDR2: LNHNV and YYDKDF (reference sequence). DNA for the CDR3: TGTGCCACCAGCAGAGGACAGGGCGTAGATACGCAGTATTTT. It specifies CATSRGQGVDTQYF.

The chain carries TRBV9 and TRBJ2-1; 12 nucleotides match TRBD2. V lost 3 bases and J lost 9; bases outside the gene matches: 10. CDR1 is SGDLS and CDR2 is YYNGEE in the germline V gene. CDR3 length equals 16 residues. CDR3 DNA: TGTGCCAGCAGCGCACGTCTAGCGGGAGGGCCGGGTGAGCAGTTCTTC. Amino acid sequence: CASSARLAGGPGEQFF.

The genes are TRBV9 and TRBJ1-3; D gene uncertain. Trimming pared 0 bases from V and 1 base from J, leaving 8 bases between. Germline CDR1 reads SGDLS; CDR2 reads YYNGEE. The CDR3 is made up of 15 amino acids. The CDR3 sequence: CASSVVPRSGNTIYF. CDR3 in DNA: TGTGCCAGCAGCGTAGTCCCAAGATCTGGAAACACCATATATTTT.

Worth noting for this clone: This CDR3 is also generated by other DNA sequences in the sample. V is TRBV19 and J is TRBJ2-2; a possible D gene is TRBD1 (7 bases). Trimming removed 4 bases at V and 2 bases at J, with 14 bases between. CDR1 and CDR2 from the germline V gene are LNHDA and SQIVND (reference sequence). The CDR3 sequence is 16 residues long. In DNA, the CDR3 is TGTGCCAGTAGTAAAGGAGGGGGCGCTAACACCGGGGAGCTGTTTTTT. Translated, it gives CASSKGGGANTGELFF.

This clone was seen just once. The V and J genes are TRBV18 and TRBJ2-5; TRBD2 matches 11 bases. Losses at the gene ends were 4 bases for V and 5 bases for J; bases not matched to a gene: 9. Germline CDR1 KGHSH, CDR2 LQKENI. The CDR3 has 16 amino acids. The chain's CDR3 is CASSQLAGGPGETQYF. CDR3 coding DNA: TGTGCCAGCTCACAGTTAGCGGGAGGGCCCGGGGAGACCCAGTACTTC.

This sequence joins TRBV7-2 and TRBJ2-1; 13 nucleotides align to TRBD2. CDR3 length: 15 amino acids. Germline loops: CDR1 SGHTA, CDR2 FQGNSA. Unmatched junction bases numbered 7, after V lost 5 bases and J lost 9 bases. CDR3 nucleotides: TGTGCCAGCAGCCCCGGACTAGCGGGAGCTGGTGAGCAGTTCTTC. Its translation: CASSPGLAGAGEQFF.

This chain uses TRBV7-2 with TRBJ1-5; D is uncertain. The CDR3 contains 13 residues. Between the trimmed V and J ends, which lost 0 bases and 7 bases, there was a span of 7 bases. Germline V lookup: CDR1 SGHTA, CDR2 FQGNSA. The CDR3 DNA is TGTGCCAGCAGCTTAGCGAGGGAGCAGCCCCAGCATTTT. This translates into CASSLAREQPQHF.

The table lists this clone with a count of one. This chain joins TRBV10-3 and TRBJ2-7; TRBD2 matches 7 bases. The J call may be in error: the DNA end matches TRBJ2-5 better. The CDR3 is made up of 12 amino acids. Germline V gene data show CDR1 as ENHRY and CDR2 as SYGVKD. The CDR3: CAISDSSGTQYF. CDR3 DNA: TGTGCCATCAGTGATTCTAGCGGGACCCAGTACTTC.

The rearrangement joins TRBV28 to TRBJ2-7; 7 positions agree with TRBD2. CDR3 length: 13 amino acids. The ends lost 9 bases at V and 2 bases at J; junction bases unmatched: 7. CDR1 is MDHEN, CDR2 SYDVKM, per germline. The CDR3 loop is CASGRDLPYEQYF. For the CDR3, the DNA is TGTGCCAGTGGGAGGGACCTACCCTACGAGCAGTACTTC.

J is TRBJ2-1 and V is TRBV30; the match to TRBD1 covers 7 bases. There are 13 residues in the CDR3. From germline, CDR1 is GTSNPN and CDR2 SVGIG (reference sequence). The junction had 4 bases not matched to a gene; V was cut back by 1 base and J by 7 bases. The chain's CDR3 is CAWSEDRVNEQFF. Here the CDR3 DNA reads TGTGCCTGGAGTGAAGACAGGGTGAATGAGCAGTTCTTC.

V gene TRBV4-3 combines with J gene TRBJ2-5, with D tentatively TRBD2 (7 bases). Germline values: CDR1 LGHNA, CDR2 YSLEER. This CDR3 is 15 amino acids long. Trimming removed 3 bases from V and 2 bases from J, with 13 bases in between. The CDR3 is CASSQRGGTQETQYF. CDR3 coding DNA: TGCGCCAGCAGCCAGAGGGGGGGGACGCAAGAGACCCAGTACTTC.

V gene TRBV10-2 combines with J gene TRBJ2-2; 9 bases agree with TRBD2. The germline gives CDR1 WSHSY, CDR2 SAAADI. Trimming took 5 bases from V and 7 from J; bases not matched to a gene: 8. This CDR3 comprises 15 residues. The CDR3 nucleotides are TGCGCCAGCAGTAAGGCGGCTAGCGGGATCGGGGAGCTGTTTTTT. This encodes CASSKAASGIGELFF.

This chain joins TRBV9 and TRBJ2-5, with TRBD2 identical over 8 bases. Trimming removed 0 bases from V and 5 bases from J; junction bases left unmatched: 6. Germline CDR1 is SGDLS and CDR2 is YYNGEE. This CDR3 region has 15 residues. The CDR3 nucleotides read TGTGCCAGCAGCGTAGTTCCTAGCGGGCTTGAGACCCAGTACTTC. It is translated as CASSVVPSGLETQYF.